These 12 T cell receptor beta chains share one sample of origin, sequenced in a study of post-analysis software for immune sequencing data. No antigens are known for them. Study-level points and caveats: Five or six TRBV segments, TRBV5-6, TRBV5-1 and TRBV20-1 among them, were found more frequent in patients than controls.

Every TCR beta cDNA library bore unique molecular identifiers. MiXCR, applied by TCRdb to the PCR reads, yields one record per CDR3 protein. The sample yields 250,000 to 300,000 distinct CDR3 sequences, 30% to 45% seen once. What was sequenced was blood. These receptors all stem from a girl between 10 and 17 years old with multiple sclerosis.

This chain connects TRBV27 to TRBJ1-1; D might be TRBD1 (6 bases). V was clipped by 7 bases and J by 1 base, with 13 bases between them. The CDR3 covers 14 residues. Germline loops: CDR1 MNHEY, CDR2 SMNVEV (reference sequence). CDR3 in DNA: TGTGCCAGCAAGTGGGGGGGGCAGAACACTGAAGCTTTCTTT. Its protein product is CASKWGGQNTEAFF.

This clonotype was picked up many times. This chain links TRBV27 with TRBJ2-5, with TRBD2 matching 12 bases. The length of the CDR3 is 16 residues. The germline V gene encodes CDR1 MNHEY and CDR2 SMNVEV (reference sequence). The junction had 11 bases not matched to a gene; V was cut back by 6 bases and J by 6 bases. In DNA, the CDR3 is TGTGCCAGCAGCCCCCCTTCTAGCGGGAGGGGGCAGACCCAGTACTTC. Translating gives CASSPPSSGRGQTQYF.

At least ten counts were recorded for this clonotype. This chain links TRBV10-3 with TRBJ2-3, with no clear D. Germline V gene sequence: CDR1 ENHRY, CDR2 SYGVKD. This CDR3 comprises 14 residues. Trimming took off 8 bases at V and 0 bases at J, with 12 bases between the two ends. The CDR3 bases are TGTGCCATCGGGAAGGGAACTAGCACAGATACGCAGTATTTT. This codes for CAIGKGTSTDTQYF.

This clonotype was detected only a few times. The gene calls are TRBV29-1 and TRBJ1-2; D perhaps matches TRBD1 (5 bases). Germline values: CDR1 SQVTM, CDR2 ANQGSEA. Trimming took off 6 bases at V and 0 bases at J, with 17 bases between the two ends. The CDR3 length is 15 residues. DNA for the CDR3: TGCAGCGTCATCTCCTCCCAACAGGCTAACTATGGCTACACCTTC. It codes for CSVISSQQANYGYTF.

Concerning this clonotype: This may come from a read error, since a much larger clone is one base off. The chain uses TRBV24-1 and TRBJ1-2; tentatively, D is TRBD1 (5 bases). This CDR3 is 15 amino acids long. Looked up from germline, CDR1 is KGHDR and CDR2 is SFDVKD. CDR3 bases: TGTGCCATCAGTGATTTGCGCGGGGGATCAGGCGGCTACACCTTC. Its translation: CAISDLRGGSGGYTF.

This clonotype was seen ten or more times. The chain recombines TRBV7-9 with TRBJ1-2, with D perhaps TRBD1 (5 bases). The length of the CDR3 is 14 residues. V lost 5 bases and J lost 8, with 18 bases in between. Germline CDR1 SEHNR, CDR2 FQNEAQ (reference sequence). Written as DNA, the CDR3 is TGTGCCAGCAGCCCCCGCGACAGCTCTATCGGCTACACCTTC. It encodes CASSPRDSSIGYTF. Supplemented by reference TRBV7-9 and TRBJ1-2, the full variable domain reads DTGVSQNPRHKITKRGQNVTFRCDPISEHNRLYWYRQTLGQGPEFLTYFQNEAQLEKSRLLSDRFSAERPKGSFSTLEIQRTEQGDSAMYLCASSPRDSSIGYTFGSGTRLTVV.

This clonotype was recorded at least ten times. The chain employs TRBV29-1 and TRBJ2-5; 8 bases agree with TRBD2. Germline lookup yields CDR1 SQVTM and CDR2 ANQGSEA. V gave up 4 bases and J gave up 2 bases; unmatched junction bases: 6. CDR3 size: 14 residues. The CDR3 loop is CSVGPSSGQETQYF. The CDR3 DNA is TGCAGCGTTGGTCCGTCTAGCGGGCAAGAGACCCAGTACTTC.

This clonotype was counted ten times or more. The rearrangement uses TRBV12-3 or TRBV12-4 and TRBJ1-2; tentatively, D is TRBD1 (5 bases). The CDR3 is 13 amino acids. Trimming left V 5 bases short and J 4 bases short, with 11 bases between. The CDR3 spells CASSPHRSYGYTF. DNA of the CDR3: TGTGCCAGCAGTCCGCACAGGAGCTATGGCTACACCTTC.

A few counts support this clonotype. The chain carries TRBV14 and TRBJ1-1, with D perhaps TRBD1 (5 bases). Looked up from germline, CDR1 is SGHDN and CDR2 is FVKESK. CDR3 length equals 14 residues. The V end was cut by 2 bases, the J end by 1 base, with 8 bases between. The CDR3 here is CASSQKGRNTEAFF. CDR3 bases: TGTGCCAGCAGCCAAAAGGGACGGAACACTGAAGCTTTCTTT.

This clonotype has at least ten counts. The genes are TRBV13 and TRBJ2-3; 7 bases match TRBD1. The CDR3 is 14 amino acids. V gave up 6 bases and J gave up 3 bases; unmatched junction bases: 6. The germline CDR1 and CDR2 sequences are PRHDT and FYEKMQ (reference sequence). The CDR3 here is CASSTRQGTDTQYF. In nucleotides, the CDR3 is TGTGCCAGCAGTACCCGACAGGGAACAGATACGCAGTATTTT. The full variable domain, rest sourced from reference TRBV13 and TRBJ2-3, is AAGVIQSPRHLIKEKRETATLKCYPIPRHDTVYWYQQGPGQDPQFLISFYEKMQSDKGSIPDRFSAQQFSDYHSELNMSSLELGDSALYFCASSTRQGTDTQYFGPGTRLTVL.

As concerns this clonotype: A read error may explain this, as a much larger clone is one base away. The chain joins TRBV11-2 to TRBJ2-1, with D perhaps TRBD2 (7 bases). The CDR3 has 14 residues. Trimming left V 6 bases short and J 5 bases short, with 14 bases between. The germline gives CDR1 SGHAT, CDR2 FQNNGV. CDR3 residues: CASSHGGRNNEQFF. CDR3 bases: TGTGCCAGCAGTCACGGGGGGCGCAACAATGAGCAGTTCTTC.

This clonotype was counted many times. The CDR3 loop is CASSLSGLAGDDEQFF. The CDR3, as DNA: TGTGCCAGCAGCCTATCAGGACTAGCGGGAGACGATGAGCAGTTCTTC. The chain has TRBV12-3 or TRBV12-4 and TRBJ2-1; 13 bases align to TRBD2. V shed 6 bases, J shed 8 bases, and the junction held 10 bases outside the gene matches. The CDR3 covers 16 residues.